This T cell receptor beta chain was captured by sequencing in a study of blood T cell repertoires in COVID-19. At the level of the study: Whether acute or convalescent, the COVID-19 samples came from the United States, Italy and Spain. Sources were T cells, B-cell-depleted T cells, or PBMCs; the material itself was cDNA or gDNA.

Per the authors' pipeline: Amplifying reference gene primers gave estimates of nucleated cell counts. Clones were read by immunoSEQ multiplex PCR, and TCRdb kept only the in-frame ones, dropping some. Clone size and the V and J calls come from that table; the DNA yielded D and trimming. This sample has some 130,000 clones, with approximately 86% found just once. CDR1 SGDLS and CDR2 YYNGEE come from the germline V gene. The CDR3 runs to 16 residues. Trimming took 3 bases from V and 4 from J; bases not matched to a gene: 6. J is TRBJ2-1 and V is TRBV9; TRBD2 matches at 11 bases. The TCR sequence derives from a woman aged 50 to 60 who had recovered from COVID-19. The specimen sequenced was peripheral blood. The CDR3 is CASSALAGVRYNEQFF. Written as DNA, the CDR3 is TGTGCCAGCAGCGCACTAGCGGGAGTTAGGTACAATGAGCAGTTCTTC. Using reference TRBV9 and TRBJ2-1 for the parts outside the CDR3, the full variable domain is DSGVTQTPKHLITATGQRVTLRCSPRSGDLSVYWYQQSLDQGLQFLIQYYNGEERAKGNILERFSAQQFPDLHSELNLSSLELGDSALYFCASSALAGVRYNEQFFGPGTRLTVL.